This T cell receptor beta chain emerged from a study of CD8 T cells in Susac syndrome. From blood CD8+ and CD4+ T cells, TCR beta sequences were generated. The CDR3 contains 16 residues. With V trimmed by 4 bases and J by 10 bases, 9 bases remained unmatched. In germline, CDR1 is SGDLS, CDR2 YYNGEE. Reverse transcription of roughly 0.45 to 1 ug RNA was carried out with random hexamers. One entry per CDR3 protein results from TCRdb running MiXCR on the immunoSEQ multiplex PCR reads. This table holds 150,000 to 200,000 distinct CDR3 sequences, about 91% found once. The rearrangement uses TRBV9 and TRBJ2-1; TRBD2 matches 15 bases. The sequenced sample was CD4+ T cells from PBMCs. The TCR comes from a human donor with Susac syndrome. The CDR3 region is CASSPHGGTSGREQFF. The CDR3 DNA reads TGTGCCAGCAGCCCCCACGGGGGGACTAGCGGGAGGGAGCAGTTCTTC. The full variable domain, rest sourced from reference TRBV9 and TRBJ2-1, is DSGVTQTPKHLITATGQRVTLRCSPRSGDLSVYWYQQSLDQGLQFLIQYYNGEERAKGNILERFSAQQFPDLHSELNLSSLELGDSALYFCASSPHGGTSGREQFFGPGTRLTVL.